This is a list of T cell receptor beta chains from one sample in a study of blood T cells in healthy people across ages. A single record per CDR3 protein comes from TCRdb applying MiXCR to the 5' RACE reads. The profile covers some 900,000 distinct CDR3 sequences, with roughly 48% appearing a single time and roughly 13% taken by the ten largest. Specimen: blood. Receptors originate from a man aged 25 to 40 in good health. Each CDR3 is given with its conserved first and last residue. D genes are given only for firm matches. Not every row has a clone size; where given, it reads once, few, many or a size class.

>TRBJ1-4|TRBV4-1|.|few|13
TGCGCCAGCAGGCGTGCAACTAATGAAAAACTGTTTTTT
CASRRATNEKLFF
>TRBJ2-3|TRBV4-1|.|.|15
TGCGCCAGCAGCTCCGCTACGCTCTCTGCAGATACGCAGTATTTT
CASSSATLSADTQYF
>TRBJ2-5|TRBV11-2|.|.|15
TGTGCCTGCAGCTTAACCCCAGCCGCTCAAGAGACCCAGTACTTC
CACSLTPAAQETQYF
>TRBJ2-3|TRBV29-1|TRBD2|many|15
TGCAGCGTTGCACTAGCGGGGGGGCAAGAAAATACGCAGTATTTT
CSVALAGGQENTQYF
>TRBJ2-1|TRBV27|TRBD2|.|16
TGTGCCAGCAGTCCCAATCTAGCGGGGTCCTACAATGAGCAGTTCTTC
CASSPNLAGSYNEQFF
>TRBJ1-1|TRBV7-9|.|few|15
TGTGCCAGCAGCTCAGGTACAGGACAGAACACTGAAGCTTTCTTT
CASSSGTGQNTEAFF
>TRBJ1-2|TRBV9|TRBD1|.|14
TGTGCCAGCGGACAGGGCGCGGCTAACTATGGCTACACCTTC
CASGQGAANYGYTF
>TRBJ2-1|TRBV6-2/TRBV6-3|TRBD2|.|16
TGTGCCAGCAGTTCCCCCGGGACTAGCGGAAACAATGAGCAGTTCTTC
CASSSPGTSGNNEQFF
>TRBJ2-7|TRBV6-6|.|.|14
TGTGCCAGCACAAGAGGGACCTCGAGCTTGGAGCAGTACTTC
CASTRGTSSLEQYF
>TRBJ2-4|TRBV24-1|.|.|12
TGTGCCACTTCAGATCCCAAAAACATTCAGTACTTC
CATSDPKNIQYF
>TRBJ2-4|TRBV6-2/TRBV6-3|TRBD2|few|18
TGTGCCAGCAGTTACTCGCGGGCCGGGGGACTAGCGAGAAACATTCAGTACTTC
CASSYSRAGGLARNIQYF
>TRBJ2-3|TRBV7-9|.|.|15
TGTGCCAGCAGCTTACTGGCTCAAGGCGGGGATACGCAGTATTTT
CASSLLAQGGDTQYF
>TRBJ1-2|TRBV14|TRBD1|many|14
TGTGCCAGCAGCCAAGAAGGGGGCGTAGGCGGCTACACCTTC
CASSQEGGVGGYTF
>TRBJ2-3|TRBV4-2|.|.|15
TGTGCCAGCAGCCTCAAGCAGGGTAGCACAGATACGCAGTATTTT
CASSLKQGSTDTQYF
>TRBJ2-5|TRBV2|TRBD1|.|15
TGTGCCAGCAGGGACCGGGACAGGGTCCAAGAGACCCAGTACTTC
CASRDRDRVQETQYF
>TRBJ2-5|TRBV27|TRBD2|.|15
TGTGCCAGCAGTTTGGTGACGACTAGCGTGGAGACCCAGTACTTC
CASSLVTTSVETQYF
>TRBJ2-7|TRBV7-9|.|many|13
TGTGCCAGCAGCTTAGCTTCCAGGGACGAGCAGTACTTC
CASSLASRDEQYF
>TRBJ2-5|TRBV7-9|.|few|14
TGTGCCAGCAGCTTTTATGGGGGGATAGAGACCCAGTACTTC
CASSFYGGIETQYF
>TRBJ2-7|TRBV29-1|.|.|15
TGCAGCGTCGAGGGACAGGAGGGGGGGGAGTACGAGCAGTACTTC
CSVEGQEGGEYEQYF
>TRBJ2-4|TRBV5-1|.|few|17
TGCGCCAGCAGCCCGGTCGTGGACGGGCTAGCCAAAAACATTCAGTACTTC
CASSPVVDGLAKNIQYF
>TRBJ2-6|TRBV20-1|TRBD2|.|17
TGCAGTGCTAGAAGTAGCGGGGGGTTCTCTGGGGCCAACGTCCTGACTTTC
CSARSSGGFSGANVLTF
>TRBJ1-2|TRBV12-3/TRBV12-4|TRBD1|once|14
TGTGCCAGCAGTTTTGGGACAGTCAACTATGGCTACACCTTC
CASSFGTVNYGYTF
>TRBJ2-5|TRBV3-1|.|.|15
TGTGCCAGCACCCCCTCCGGGACACAGCAAGAGACCCAGTACTTC
CASTPSGTQQETQYF
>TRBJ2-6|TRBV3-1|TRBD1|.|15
TGTGCCAGCAGCCGAGGGGGCTTGGGGGCCAACGTCCTGACTTTC
CASSRGGLGANVLTF
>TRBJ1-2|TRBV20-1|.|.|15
TGCAGTGCTCCCGGGGGGGGGGCCACCGTCTATGGCTACACCTTC
CSAPGGGATVYGYTF
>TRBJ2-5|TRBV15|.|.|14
TGTGCCACCAGCGGAAGGGGTATAGTCGAGACCCAGTACTTC
CATSGRGIVETQYF
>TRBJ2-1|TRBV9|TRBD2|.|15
TGTGCCAGCAGCCCACCGGGACTAGCGGGGAATGAGCAGTTCTTC
CASSPPGLAGNEQFF
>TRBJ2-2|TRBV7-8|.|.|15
TGTGCCAGCAGCATCAGGGACTCGAACACCGGGGAGCTGTTTTTT
CASSIRDSNTGELFF
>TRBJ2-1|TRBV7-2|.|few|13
TGTGCCAGCAGCTTGGGACACCCCAATGAGCAGTTCTTC
CASSLGHPNEQFF
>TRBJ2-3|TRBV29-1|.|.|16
TGCAGCGTTGAGGCTGCTTTACTGGAGGGCACAGATACGCAGTATTTT
CSVEAALLEGTDTQYF
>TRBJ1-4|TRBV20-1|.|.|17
TGCAGTGCTAGAGGCGGGGGGAGGGGAGCAACTAATGAAAAACTGTTTTTT
CSARGGGRGATNEKLFF
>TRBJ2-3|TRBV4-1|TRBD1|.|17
TGCGCCAGCAGCCAGGTTAAGACAGGGGGCACGACGGATACGCAGTATTTT
CASSQVKTGGTTDTQYF
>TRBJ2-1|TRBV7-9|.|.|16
TGTGCCAGCAGCCAACTTACGGCAGGGGCTCGCTTGGAGCAGTTCTTC
CASSQLTAGARLEQFF
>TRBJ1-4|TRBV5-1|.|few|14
TGCGCCAGCAGCCCCCTCTCAACTAATGAAAAACTGTTTTTT
CASSPLSTNEKLFF
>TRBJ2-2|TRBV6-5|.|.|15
TGTGCCAGCAGTTACGGTGGGGGGTTAGGCGGGGAGCTGTTTTTT
CASSYGGGLGGELFF
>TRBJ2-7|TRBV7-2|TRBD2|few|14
TGTGCCAGCAGCCCCGGGAGGACCCACTACGAGCAGTACTTC
CASSPGRTHYEQYF
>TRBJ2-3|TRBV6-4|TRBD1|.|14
TGTACCAGCAAGGGACAGGGAAGCACAGATACGCAGTATTTT
CTSKGQGSTDTQYF
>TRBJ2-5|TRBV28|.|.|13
TGTGCCAGCAGTTTTGGCTTCGTGGAGACCCAGTACTTC
CASSFGFVETQYF
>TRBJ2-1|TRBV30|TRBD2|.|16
TGTGCCTGGAGTCTCACTAGCGGGGGGATCTACAATGAGCAGTTCTTC
CAWSLTSGGIYNEQFF
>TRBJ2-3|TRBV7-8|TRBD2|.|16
TGTGCCAGCAGCTCCCCTCGAGGGAGGGTCGCAGATACGCAGTATTTT
CASSSPRGRVADTQYF
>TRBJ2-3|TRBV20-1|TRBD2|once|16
TGCAGTGCTAGCCCACCGACTAGCCTTAGCACAGATACGCAGTATTTT
CSASPPTSLSTDTQYF
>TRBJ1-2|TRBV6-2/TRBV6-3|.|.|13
TGTGCCAGCAGCCAGGGACTGATCTATGGCTACACCTTC
CASSQGLIYGYTF
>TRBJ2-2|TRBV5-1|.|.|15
TGCGCCAGCAGCTTGGGGGTGGACCCCACCGGGGAGCTGTTTTTT
CASSLGVDPTGELFF
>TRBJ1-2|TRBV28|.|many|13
TGTGCCAGCAGCCTCGGGGGGACCTATGGCTACACCTTC
CASSLGGTYGYTF
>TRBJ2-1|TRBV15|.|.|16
TGTGCCACCAGCAGAGACAAGGGGAGGTCCTACAATGAGCAGTTCTTC
CATSRDKGRSYNEQFF
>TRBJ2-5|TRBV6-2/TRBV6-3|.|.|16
TGTGCCAGCAGTTACTCGATAGTTCCCAGGCCAGAGACCCAGTACTTC
CASSYSIVPRPETQYF
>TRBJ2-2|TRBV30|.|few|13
TGTGCCTGGAGTGTCAGCGGGACCGGGGAGCTGTTTTTT
CAWSVSGTGELFF
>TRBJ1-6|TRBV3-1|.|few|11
TGTGCCAGCAGCCAAGGGTGGTCCGTCCACTTT
CASSQGWSVHF
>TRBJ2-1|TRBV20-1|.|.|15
TGCAGTGCTAGAGTGCTCAGGGCCGCCTACAATGAGCAGTTCTTC
CSARVLRAAYNEQFF
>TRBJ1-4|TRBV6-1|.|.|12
TGTGCCAGCACCGAGTGGCGGATGGAACTGTTTTTT
CASTEWRMELFF